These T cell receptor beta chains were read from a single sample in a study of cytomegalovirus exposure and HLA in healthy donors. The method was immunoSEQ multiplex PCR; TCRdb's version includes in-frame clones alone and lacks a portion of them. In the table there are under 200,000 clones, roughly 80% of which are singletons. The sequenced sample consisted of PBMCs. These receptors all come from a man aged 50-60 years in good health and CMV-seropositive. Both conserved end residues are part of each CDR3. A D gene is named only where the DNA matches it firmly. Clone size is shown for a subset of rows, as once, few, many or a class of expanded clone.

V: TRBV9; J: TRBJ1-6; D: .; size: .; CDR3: CASSVAPGRNSPLHF; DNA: TGTGCCAGCAGCGTAGCGCCAGGGAGGAATTCACCCCTCCACTTT
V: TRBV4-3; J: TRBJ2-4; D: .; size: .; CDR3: CASSQSQGGAIQYF; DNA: TGCGCCAGCAGCCAATCACAGGGGGGGGCCATTCAGTACTTC
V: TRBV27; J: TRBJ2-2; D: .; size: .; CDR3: CASPDKNNTGELFF; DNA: TGTGCCAGCCCCGACAAAAACAACACCGGGGAGCTGTTTTTT
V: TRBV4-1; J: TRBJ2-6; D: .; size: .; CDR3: CASSQVTRTSIGANVLTF; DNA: TGCGCCAGCAGCCAAGTGACGCGGACATCGATCGGGGCCAACGTCCTGACTTTC
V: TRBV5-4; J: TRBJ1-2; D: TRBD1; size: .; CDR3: CASSGTGEANYGYTF; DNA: TGTGCCAGCAGCGGGACAGGGGAAGCTAACTATGGCTACACCTTC
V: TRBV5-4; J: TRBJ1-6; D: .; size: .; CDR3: CASSQASGAQGSPLHF; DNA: TGCGCCAGCAGCCAGGCCTCAGGGGCGCAGGGGTCACCCCTCCACTTT
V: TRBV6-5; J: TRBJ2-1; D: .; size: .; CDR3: CASSYDAGHEQFF; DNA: TGTGCCAGCAGTTACGACGCGGGGCATGAGCAGTTCTTC
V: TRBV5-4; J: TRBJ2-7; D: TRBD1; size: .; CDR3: CASSRRDSNYEQYF; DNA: TGTGCCAGCAGCAGAAGGGACAGCAACTACGAGCAGTACTTC
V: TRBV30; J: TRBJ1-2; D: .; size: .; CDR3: CAWSVLPLGHIYGYTF; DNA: TGTGCCTGGAGTGTACTTCCCTTGGGACATATATATGGCTACACCTTC
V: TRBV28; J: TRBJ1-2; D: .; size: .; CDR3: CASSRSGTEGYTF; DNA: TGTGCCAGCAGTCGCTCGGGAACGGAGGGCTACACCTTC
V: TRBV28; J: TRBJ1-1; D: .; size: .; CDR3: CASNGRHTEAFF; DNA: TGTGCCAGCAACGGCAGGCACACTGAAGCTTTCTTT
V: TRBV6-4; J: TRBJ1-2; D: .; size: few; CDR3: CASSDGTYGYTF; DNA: TGTGCCAGCAGTGACGGCACCTATGGCTACACCTTC
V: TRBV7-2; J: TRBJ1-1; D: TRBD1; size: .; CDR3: CASSPRILRGNGEAFF; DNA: TGTGCCAGCAGCCCCCGGATCCTCAGGGGGAATGGTGAAGCTTTCTTT
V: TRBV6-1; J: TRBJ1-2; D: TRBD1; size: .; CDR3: CASSEGQGRNGYTF; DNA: TGTGCCAGCAGTGAAGGACAGGGGCGAAACGGCTACACCTTC
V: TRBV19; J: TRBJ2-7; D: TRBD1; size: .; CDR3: CANSNRQGPYEQYF; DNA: TGTGCCAATAGTAACCGACAGGGGCCCTACGAGCAGTACTTC
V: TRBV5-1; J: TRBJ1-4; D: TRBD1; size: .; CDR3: CASSTSPGQGIEKLFF; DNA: TGCGCCAGCAGCACCTCTCCGGGACAGGGAATAGAAAAACTGTTTTTT
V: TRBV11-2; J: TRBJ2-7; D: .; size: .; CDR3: CASSLDRDGEQYF; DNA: TGTGCCAGCAGCTTAGACAGGGATGGGGAGCAGTACTTC
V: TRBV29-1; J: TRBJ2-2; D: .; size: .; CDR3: CSVGGLYRGNTGELFF; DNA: TGCAGCGTGGGGGGATTATACAGGGGGAACACCGGGGAGCTGTTTTTT
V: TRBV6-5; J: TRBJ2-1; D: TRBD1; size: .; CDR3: CASSYLGQIPVEQFF; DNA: TGTGCCAGCAGTTACCTGGGACAGATCCCCGTCGAGCAGTTCTTC
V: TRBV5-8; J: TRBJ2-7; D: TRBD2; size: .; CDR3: CASSLEGRGTYEQYF; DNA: TGTGCCAGCAGCTTGGAAGGGAGGGGAACCTACGAGCAGTACTTC
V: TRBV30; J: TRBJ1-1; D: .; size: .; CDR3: CAWSLTGWGAFF; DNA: TGTGCCTGGAGTTTAACAGGGTGGGGGGCTTTCTTT
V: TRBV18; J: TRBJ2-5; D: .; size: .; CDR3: CASSLNRETQYF; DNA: TGTGCCAGCTCACTAAATCGAGAGACCCAGTACTTC
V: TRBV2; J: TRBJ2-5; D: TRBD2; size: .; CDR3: CASSDRLAGYQETQYF; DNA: TGTGCCAGCAGTGACCGCCTAGCGGGGTATCAAGAGACCCAGTACTTC
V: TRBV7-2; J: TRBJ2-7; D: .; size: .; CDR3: CASSFTSNSYEQYF; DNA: TGTGCCAGCAGCTTCACTTCTAACTCCTACGAGCAGTACTTC
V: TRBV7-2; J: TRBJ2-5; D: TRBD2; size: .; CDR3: CASSLLGGERETQYF; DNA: TGTGCCAGCAGCTTACTTGGGGGGGAAAGAGAGACCCAGTACTTC
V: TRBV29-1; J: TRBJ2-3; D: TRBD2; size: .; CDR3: CSVEGARWVAGGSDTQYF; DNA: TGCAGCGTTGAAGGGGCCCGCTGGGTAGCGGGGGGATCAGATACGCAGTATTTT
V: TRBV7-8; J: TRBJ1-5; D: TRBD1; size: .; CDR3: CASSLASPDRAYQPQHF; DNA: TGTGCCAGCAGCTTAGCTTCCCCTGACAGGGCGTATCAGCCCCAGCATTTT
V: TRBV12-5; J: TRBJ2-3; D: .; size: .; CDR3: CASVAGTLARSTDTQYF; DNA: TGTGCTAGTGTTGCAGGGACCCTAGCGAGGAGCACAGATACGCAGTATTTT
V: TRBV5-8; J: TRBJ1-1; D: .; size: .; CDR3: CASSLRTAKAFF; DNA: TGTGCCAGCAGCTTGAGGACAGCGAAAGCTTTCTTT
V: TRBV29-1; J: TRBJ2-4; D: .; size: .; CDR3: CSADSLVDKNIQYF; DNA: TGCAGCGCAGACAGTTTAGTAGACAAAAACATTCAGTACTTC